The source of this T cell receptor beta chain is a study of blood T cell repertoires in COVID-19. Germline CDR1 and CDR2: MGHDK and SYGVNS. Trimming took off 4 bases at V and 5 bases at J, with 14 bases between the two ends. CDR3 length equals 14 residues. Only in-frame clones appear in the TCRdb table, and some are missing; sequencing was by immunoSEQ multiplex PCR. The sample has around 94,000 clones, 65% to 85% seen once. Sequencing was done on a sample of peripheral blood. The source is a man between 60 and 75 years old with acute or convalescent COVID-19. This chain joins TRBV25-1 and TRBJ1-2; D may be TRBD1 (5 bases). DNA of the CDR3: TGTGCCAGCAGTGGGGTGGACGGGACTTATGGCTACACCTTC. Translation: CASSGVDGTYGYTF.